This entry concerns a single T cell receptor (beta chain). This entry is derived from a study of blood T cell repertoires in COVID-19. Assay used: immunoSEQ multiplex PCR; TCRdb lists only in-frame clones, some missing. The repertoire holds over 250,000 clones, with roughly 86% as singletons. CDR1 and CDR2 (germline): LNHDA, SQIVND (reference sequence). The CDR3 loop spans 16 amino acids. Trimming took 3 bases from V and 7 from J; bases not matched to a gene: 10. The specimen sequenced was PBMCs or T cells enriched from blood (not recorded which). The chain employs TRBV19 and TRBJ1-5, with 9 bases fitting TRBD1. The sequence was collected from a woman aged 18-29 years who had recovered from COVID-19. CDR3 region: CASSISGQGRRQPQHF. CDR3 sequence (DNA): TGTGCCAGTAGTATTTCAGGACAGGGGAGGAGGCAGCCCCAGCATTTT.